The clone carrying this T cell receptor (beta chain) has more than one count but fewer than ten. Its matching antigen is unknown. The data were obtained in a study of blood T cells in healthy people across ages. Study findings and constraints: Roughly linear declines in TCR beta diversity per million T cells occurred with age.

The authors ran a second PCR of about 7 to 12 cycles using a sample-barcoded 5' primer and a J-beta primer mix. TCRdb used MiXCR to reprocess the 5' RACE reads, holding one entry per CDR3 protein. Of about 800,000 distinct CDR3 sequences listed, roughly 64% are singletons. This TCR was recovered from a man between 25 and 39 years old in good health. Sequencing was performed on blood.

CDR3 nucleotides: TGTGCCATCAGGGCCTACTTACAGGGGGCGAACAACTATGGCTACACCTTC. As protein: CAIRAYLQGANNYGYTF. The rearrangement links TRBV10-3 to TRBJ1-2; 9 nucleotides align to TRBD1. The length of the CDR3 is 17 residues. Germline CDR1 and CDR2: ENHRY and SYGVKD. The trim removed 6 bases at V and 2 bases at J, leaving 13 bases unmatched.